This entry is about one T cell receptor beta chain. Profiled with immunoSEQ multiplex PCR; TCRdb holds only in-frame clones, not every one. The sample lists about 100,000 clones; just under 95% were seen once. This sample is drawn from a study of T cell changes during pregnancy in multiple sclerosis. CDR1 is SGDLS and CDR2 is YYNGEE in the germline V gene. There are 14 residues in the CDR3. The junction had 6 bases not matched to a gene; V was cut back by 0 bases and J by 6 bases. This chain links TRBV9 with TRBJ2-7; TRBD1 agrees at 7 bases. The material sequenced was peripheral blood, taken in the third trimester of pregnancy. This TCR was recovered from a female donor in good health, enrolled as a control in a pregnancy study. CDR3 residues: CASSVGQGMGEQYF. The CDR3 DNA sequence: TGTGCCAGCAGCGTAGGACAGGGAATGGGCGAGCAGTACTTC.